The source of this T cell receptor beta chain is a study of blood T cell repertoires in COVID-19. The CDR3 extends over 14 amino acids. CDR1 and CDR2 from the germline V gene are LGHDT and YNNKEL (reference sequence). The ends were cut back, 2 bases at V and 0 bases at J, with 5 bases in the middle. Methods used by the authors: Reference gene primer amplification in the assay estimated nucleated cell counts. Sequencing used immunoSEQ multiplex PCR; TCRdb keeps in-frame clones, though not all of them. The V and J calls and clone size come from that table; D and trimming were worked out from the DNA. Among roughly 260,000 clones listed, about 90% were seen once.

This receptor was identified in a woman aged 18-29 years who had recovered from COVID-19. The V call is TRBV3-1 (or the pseudogene TRBV3-2), the J call TRBJ1-3; D unclear. The material sequenced was PBMCs or T cells enriched from blood (not recorded which). CDR3 amino acids: CASSQRSSGNTIYF. DNA of the CDR3: TGTGCCAGCAGCCAAAGGAGCTCTGGAAACACCATATATTTT.